The clone carrying this TCR beta chain was counted only a few times. The data are from a study of blood T cell repertoires in COVID-19. On the study more broadly: Sample material is recorded as cDNA or gDNA derived from T cells, B-cell-depleted T cells, or PBMCs.

Original processing notes: Researchers report that nucleated cell counts were estimated from reference gene primer amplification. Sequencing used immunoSEQ multiplex PCR; TCRdb keeps in-frame clones, though not all of them. V and J calls and clone size are copied from that table; D and trimming were computed from the DNA. The data show roughly 32,000 clones, 75% to 80% seen once. CDR1 and CDR2 from the germline V gene are SGDLS and YYNGEE. The V gene lost 3 bases and the J gene lost 6 bases, with 17 bases spanning the gap. The CDR3 loop spans 15 amino acids. The receptor was derived from a human donor in a cohort sampled during active COVID-19. The specimen sequenced was peripheral blood. This chain links TRBV9 with TRBJ2-3; unclear D gene. The CDR3 bases are TGTGCCAGCAGCGCCCGGCCGGGTCTTAGGGATACGCAGTATTTT. Its protein product is CASSARPGLRDTQYF.